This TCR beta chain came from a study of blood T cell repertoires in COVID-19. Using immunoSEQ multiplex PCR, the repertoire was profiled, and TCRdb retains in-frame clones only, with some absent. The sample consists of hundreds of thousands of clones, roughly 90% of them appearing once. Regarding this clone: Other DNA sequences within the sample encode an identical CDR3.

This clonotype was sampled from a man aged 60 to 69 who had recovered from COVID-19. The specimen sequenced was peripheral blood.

DNA for the CDR3: TGTGCCAGCAGCTTAGGGACAGGGGTAGAGACCCAGTACTTC. Amino acid sequence: CASSLGTGVETQYF. The chain recombines TRBV7-9 with TRBJ2-5, with TRBD1 matching over 9 bases. Germline CDR1 reads SEHNR; CDR2 reads FQNEAQ (reference sequence). V gave up 1 base and J gave up 4 bases; unmatched junction bases: 1. The CDR3 has 14 amino acids. Using reference TRBV7-9 and TRBJ2-5 for the parts outside the CDR3, the full variable domain is DTGVSQNPRHKITKRGQNVTFRCDPISEHNRLYWYRQTLGQGPEFLTYFQNEAQLEKSRLLSDRFSAERPKGSFSTLEIQRTEQGDSAMYLCASSLGTGVETQYFGPGTRLLVL.